This entry describes one TCR beta chain. The sample originates from a study of OX40 agonist ivuxolimab in advanced cancers. V lost 3 bases and J lost 1, with 9 bases in between. This CDR3 has 15 residues. Germline loops: CDR1 MDHEN, CDR2 SYDVKM. TCRdb keeps only in-frame clones here, not all; method: immunoSEQ multiplex PCR. The sample yields 90,000 to 100,000 clones, approximately 85% seen once. V and J are TRBV28 and TRBJ2-2; a possible D gene is TRBD1 (5 bases). The sample in question was CD4+ or CD8+ T cells sorted from blood, obtained in a trial of the OX40 agonist ivuxolimab. The clonotype was recovered from an adult with an advanced solid tumor such as melanoma, head and neck, liver or kidney cancer. The CDR3 reads CASSLQGVNTGELFF. CDR3 nucleotide sequence: TGTGCCAGCAGTTTGCAGGGCGTGAACACCGGGGAGCTGTTTTTT.